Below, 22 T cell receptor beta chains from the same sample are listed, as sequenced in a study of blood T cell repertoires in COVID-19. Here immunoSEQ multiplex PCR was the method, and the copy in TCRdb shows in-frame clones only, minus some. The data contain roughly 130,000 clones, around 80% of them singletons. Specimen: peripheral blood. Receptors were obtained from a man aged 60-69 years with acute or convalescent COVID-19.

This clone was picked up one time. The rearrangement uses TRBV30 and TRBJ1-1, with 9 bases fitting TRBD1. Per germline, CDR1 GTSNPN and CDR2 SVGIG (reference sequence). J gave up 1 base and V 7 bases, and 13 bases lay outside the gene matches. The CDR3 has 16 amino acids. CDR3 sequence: CAFISRDRVGNTEAFF. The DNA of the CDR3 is TGTGCCTTCATCTCCCGGGACAGGGTTGGGAACACTGAAGCTTTCTTT.

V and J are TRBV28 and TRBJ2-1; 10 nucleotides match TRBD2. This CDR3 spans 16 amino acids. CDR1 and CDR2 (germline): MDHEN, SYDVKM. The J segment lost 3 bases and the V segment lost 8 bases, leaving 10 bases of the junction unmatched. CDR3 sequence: CASGGGLAQNYNEQFF. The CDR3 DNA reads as TGTGCCAGCGGAGGGGGACTAGCGCAAAACTACAATGAGCAGTTCTTC.

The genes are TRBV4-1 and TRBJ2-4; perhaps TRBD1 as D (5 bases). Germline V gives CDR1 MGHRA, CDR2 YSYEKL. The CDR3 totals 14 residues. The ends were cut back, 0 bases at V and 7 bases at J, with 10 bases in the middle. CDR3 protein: CASSQEGVFNIQYF. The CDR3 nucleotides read TGCGCCAGCAGCCAAGAAGGGGTTTTTAACATTCAGTACTTC.

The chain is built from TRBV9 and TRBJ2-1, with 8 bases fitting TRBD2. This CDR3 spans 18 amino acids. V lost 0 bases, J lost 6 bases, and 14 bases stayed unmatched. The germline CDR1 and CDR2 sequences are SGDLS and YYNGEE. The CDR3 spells CASSVGLGGAGVVNEQFF. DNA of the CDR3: TGTGCCAGCAGCGTAGGTCTTGGGGGAGCGGGAGTGGTCAATGAGCAGTTCTTC.

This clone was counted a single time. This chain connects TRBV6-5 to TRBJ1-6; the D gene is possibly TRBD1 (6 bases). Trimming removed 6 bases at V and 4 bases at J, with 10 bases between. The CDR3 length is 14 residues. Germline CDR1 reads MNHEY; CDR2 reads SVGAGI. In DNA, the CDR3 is TGTGCCAGCAGGACCCAGGGGTATAATTCACCCCTCCACTTT. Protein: CASRTQGYNSPLHF.

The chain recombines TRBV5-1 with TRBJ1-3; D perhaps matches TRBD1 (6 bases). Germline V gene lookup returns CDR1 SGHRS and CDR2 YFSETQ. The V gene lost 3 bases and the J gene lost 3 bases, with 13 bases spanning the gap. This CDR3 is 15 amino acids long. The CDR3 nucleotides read TGCGCCAGCAGCTCACAAGGGGGTGGTGGAAACACCATATATTTT. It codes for CASSSQGGGGNTIYF.

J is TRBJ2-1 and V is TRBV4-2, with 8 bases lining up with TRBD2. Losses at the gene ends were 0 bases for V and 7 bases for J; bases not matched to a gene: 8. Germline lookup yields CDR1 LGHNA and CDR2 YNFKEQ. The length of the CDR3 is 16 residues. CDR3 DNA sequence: TGTGCCAGCAGCCAAGATCAATCTAGCGGGTTGAATGAGCAGTTCTTC. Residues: CASSQDQSSGLNEQFF.

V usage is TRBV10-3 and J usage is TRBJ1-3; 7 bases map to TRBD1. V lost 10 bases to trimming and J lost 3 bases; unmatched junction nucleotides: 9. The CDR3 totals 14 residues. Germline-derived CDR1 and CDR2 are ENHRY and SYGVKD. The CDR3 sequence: CATEQGSLGNTIYF. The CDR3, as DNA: TGTGCCACCGAACAGGGGAGTCTTGGAAACACCATATATTTT.

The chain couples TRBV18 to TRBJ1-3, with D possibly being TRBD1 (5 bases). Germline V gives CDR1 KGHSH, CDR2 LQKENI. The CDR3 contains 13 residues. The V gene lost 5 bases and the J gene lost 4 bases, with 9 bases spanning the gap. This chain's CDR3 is CASSSGSGNTIYF. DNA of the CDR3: TGTGCCAGCTCATCAGGGTCAGGAAACACCATATATTTT.

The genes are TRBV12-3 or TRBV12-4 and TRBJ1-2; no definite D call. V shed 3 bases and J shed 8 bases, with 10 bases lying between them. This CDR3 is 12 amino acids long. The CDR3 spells CASSLAAAGYTF. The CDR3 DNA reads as TGTGCCAGCAGTTTGGCGGCGGCCGGCTACACCTTC.

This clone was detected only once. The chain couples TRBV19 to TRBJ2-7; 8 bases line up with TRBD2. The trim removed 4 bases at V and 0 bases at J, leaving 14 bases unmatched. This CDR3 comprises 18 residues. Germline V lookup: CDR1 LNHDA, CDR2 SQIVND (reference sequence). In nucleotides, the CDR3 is TGTGCCAGTAGTAGCTATGGTAGCGGGACAAGGAGCTCCTACGAGCAGTACTTC. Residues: CASSSYGSGTRSSYEQYF.

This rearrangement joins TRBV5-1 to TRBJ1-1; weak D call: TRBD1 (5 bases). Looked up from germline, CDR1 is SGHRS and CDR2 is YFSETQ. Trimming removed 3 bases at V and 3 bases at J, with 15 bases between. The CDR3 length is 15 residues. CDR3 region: CASSSDNPVHTEAFF. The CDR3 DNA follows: TGCGCCAGCAGCTCGGACAACCCTGTGCACACTGAAGCTTTCTTT.

CDR3 DNA sequence: TGCGCCAGCAGCTTGGATGGGGCAGACTATGGCTACACCTTC. As protein: CASSLDGADYGYTF. The J gene is TRBJ1-2, the V gene TRBV5-1, with D perhaps matching TRBD1 (5 bases). V lost 0 bases and J 3 bases, leaving 9 bases between the germline ends. The length of the CDR3 is 14 residues. Germline V gene sequence: CDR1 SGHRS, CDR2 YFSETQ.

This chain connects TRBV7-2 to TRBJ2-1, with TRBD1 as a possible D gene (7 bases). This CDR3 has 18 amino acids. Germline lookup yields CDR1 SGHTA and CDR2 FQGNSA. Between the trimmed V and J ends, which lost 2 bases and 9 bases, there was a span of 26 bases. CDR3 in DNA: TGTGCCAGCAGCTTAACAGTCCCCAGGGGGGCGTTGTCGAGTGAGCAGTTCTTC. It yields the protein CASSLTVPRGALSSEQFF.

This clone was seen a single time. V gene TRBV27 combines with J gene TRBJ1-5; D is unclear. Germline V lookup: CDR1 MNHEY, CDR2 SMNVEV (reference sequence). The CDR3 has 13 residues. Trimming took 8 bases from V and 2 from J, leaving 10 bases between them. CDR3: CASGPAGNQPQHF. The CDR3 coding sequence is TGTGCCAGCGGTCCCGCGGGCAATCAGCCCCAGCATTTT.

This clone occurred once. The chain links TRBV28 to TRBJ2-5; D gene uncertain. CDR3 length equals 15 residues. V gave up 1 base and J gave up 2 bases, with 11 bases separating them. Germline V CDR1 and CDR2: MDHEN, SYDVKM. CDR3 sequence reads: CASSLSAPLQETQYF. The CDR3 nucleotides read TGTGCCAGCAGTTTATCGGCGCCACTACAAGAGACCCAGTACTTC.

CDR3 nucleotide sequence: TGTGCCAGCTCACCACCGGGACAGAATAATTCACCCCTCCACTTT. It encodes CASSPPGQNNSPLHF. This sequence joins TRBV18 and TRBJ1-6; 7 bases match TRBD1. Germline V gene data show CDR1 as KGHSH and CDR2 as LQKENI. J lost 5 bases, V lost 0 bases, and 1 base had no gene match. The CDR3 sequence is 15 residues long. Full variable domain (outside the CDR3, taken from reference TRBV18 and TRBJ1-6): NAGVMQNPRHLVRRRGQEARLRCSPMKGHSHVYWYRQLPEEGLKFMVYLQKENIIDESGMPKERFSAEFPKEGPSILRIQQVVRGDSAAYFCASSPPGQNNSPLHFGNGTRLTVT.

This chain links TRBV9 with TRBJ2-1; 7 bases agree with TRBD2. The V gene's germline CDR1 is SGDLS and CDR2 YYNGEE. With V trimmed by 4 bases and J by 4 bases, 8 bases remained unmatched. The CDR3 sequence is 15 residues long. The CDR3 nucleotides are TGTGCCAGCAGCCCCACCGGGGGGTGGTACAATGAGCAGTTCTTC. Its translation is CASSPTGGWYNEQFF.

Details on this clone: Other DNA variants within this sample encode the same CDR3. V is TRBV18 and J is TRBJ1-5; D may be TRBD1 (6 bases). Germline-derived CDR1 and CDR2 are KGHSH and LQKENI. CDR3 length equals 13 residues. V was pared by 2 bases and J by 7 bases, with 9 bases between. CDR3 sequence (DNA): TGTGCCAGCTCACCAGCAGGGGACCAGCCCCAGCATTTT. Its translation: CASSPAGDQPQHF.

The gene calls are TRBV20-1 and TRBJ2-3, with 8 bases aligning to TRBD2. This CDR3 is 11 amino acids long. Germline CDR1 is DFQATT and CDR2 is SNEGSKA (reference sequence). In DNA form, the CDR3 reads TGCAGCGGGGGGGGACCAGATACGCAGTATTTT. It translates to CSGGGPDTQYF.

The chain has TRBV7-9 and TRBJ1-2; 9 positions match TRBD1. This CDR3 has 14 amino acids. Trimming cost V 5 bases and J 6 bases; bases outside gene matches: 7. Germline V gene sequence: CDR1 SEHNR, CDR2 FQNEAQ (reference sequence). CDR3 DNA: TGTGCCAGCAGCGCCCTGGGACAGGGAAATGGCTACACCTTC. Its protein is CASSALGQGNGYTF.

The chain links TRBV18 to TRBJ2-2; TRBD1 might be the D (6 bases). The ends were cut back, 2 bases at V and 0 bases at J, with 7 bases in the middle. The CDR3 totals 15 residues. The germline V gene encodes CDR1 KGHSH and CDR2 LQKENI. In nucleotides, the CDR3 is TGTGCCAGCTCACCAGGACAGTCGAACACCGGGGAGCTGTTTTTT. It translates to CASSPGQSNTGELFF.